This T cell receptor beta chain was sequenced for a study of regulatory T cells in long-lasting Graves disease. The CDR3 consists of 13 residues. Per the germline V gene, CDR1 is DFQATT and CDR2 is SNEGSKA (reference sequence). After removal of 5 bases from V and 4 bases from J, the junction contained 5 bases not matched to a gene. Time point of the sample: persistent/refractory GD, antithyroid drugs over 5 years with positive TRAb. RNA from PBMCs was the source of the TCR library. This clonotype was counted ten times or more. Antigen specificity is unknown. Whole-study results and caveats: Accuracy may have suffered from the small sample size. Favoring TRBV28, TRBJ1-2 and TRBJ2-5 was a feature seen in persistent disease.

Arm-PCR of CDR3 regions and iRepertoire HTBI primers were the basis on which TCR beta libraries were built. Original data processing: The study identified under 80 TRBV and 13 to 15 TRBJ segments across samples. TCRdb re-called the multiplex PCR reads through MiXCR, storing one row per CDR3 protein. The V and J calls follow TCRdb's processing rather than the paper's. The sample contains approximately 500,000 distinct CDR3 sequences, around a fifth of which appear only once. The chain carries TRBV20-1 and TRBJ2-5; 9 bases line up with TRBD2. The sequence came from a female donor with Graves disease. Sequencing was performed on peripheral blood mononuclear cells (PBMCs), taken when the disease was refractory, from a patient treated with antithyroid drugs. CDR3 residues: CSAPTSGGETQYF. The CDR3 DNA reads TGCAGTGCTCCGACTAGCGGTGGAGAGACCCAGTACTTC.